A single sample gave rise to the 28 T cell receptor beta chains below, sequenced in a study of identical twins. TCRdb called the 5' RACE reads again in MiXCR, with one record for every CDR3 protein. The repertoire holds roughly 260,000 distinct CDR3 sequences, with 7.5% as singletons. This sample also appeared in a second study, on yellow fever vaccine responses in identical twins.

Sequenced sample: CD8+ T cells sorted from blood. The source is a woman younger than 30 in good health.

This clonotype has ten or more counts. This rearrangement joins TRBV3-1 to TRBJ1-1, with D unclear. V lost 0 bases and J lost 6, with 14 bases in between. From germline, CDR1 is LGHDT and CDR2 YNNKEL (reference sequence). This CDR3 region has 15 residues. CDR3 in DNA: TGTGCCAGCAGCCAAGAGTCGTCGGGTGGGGCTGAAGCTTTCTTT. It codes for CASSQESSGGAEAFF.

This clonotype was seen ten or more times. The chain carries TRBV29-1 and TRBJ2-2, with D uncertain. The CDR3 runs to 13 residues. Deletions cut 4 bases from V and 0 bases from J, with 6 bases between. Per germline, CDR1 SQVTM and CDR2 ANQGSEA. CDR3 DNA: TGCAGCGTTGTGGCGGCGAACACCGGGGAGCTGTTTTTT. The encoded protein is CSVVAANTGELFF.

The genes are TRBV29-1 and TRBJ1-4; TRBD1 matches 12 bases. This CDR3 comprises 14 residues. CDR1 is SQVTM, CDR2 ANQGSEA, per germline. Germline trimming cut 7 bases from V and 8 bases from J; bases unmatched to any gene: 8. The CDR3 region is CSANPGTGGEKLFF. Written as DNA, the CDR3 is TGCAGCGCAAACCCCGGGACAGGGGGCGAAAAACTGTTTTTT. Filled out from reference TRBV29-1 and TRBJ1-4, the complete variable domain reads SAVISQKPSRDICQRGTSLTIQCQVDSQVTMMFWYRQQPGQSLTLIATANQGSEATYESGFVIDKFPISRPNLTFSTLTVSNMSPEDSSIYLCSANPGTGGEKLFFGSGTQLSVL.

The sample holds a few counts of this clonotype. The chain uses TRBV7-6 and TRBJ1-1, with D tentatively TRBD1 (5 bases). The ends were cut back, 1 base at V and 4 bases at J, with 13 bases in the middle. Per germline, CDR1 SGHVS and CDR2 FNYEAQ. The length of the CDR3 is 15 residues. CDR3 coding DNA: TGTGCCAGCAGCTTAGGGGCTACAGGCGCCACTGAAGCTTTCTTT. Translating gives CASSLGATGATEAFF.

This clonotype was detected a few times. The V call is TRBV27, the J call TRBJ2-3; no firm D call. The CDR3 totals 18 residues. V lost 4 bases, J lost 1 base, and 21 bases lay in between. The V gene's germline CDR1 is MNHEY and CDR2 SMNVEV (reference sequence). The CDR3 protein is CASSWGVVQIGGTDTQYF. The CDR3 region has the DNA TGTGCCAGCAGTTGGGGTGTAGTACAAATTGGTGGCACAGATACGCAGTATTTT.

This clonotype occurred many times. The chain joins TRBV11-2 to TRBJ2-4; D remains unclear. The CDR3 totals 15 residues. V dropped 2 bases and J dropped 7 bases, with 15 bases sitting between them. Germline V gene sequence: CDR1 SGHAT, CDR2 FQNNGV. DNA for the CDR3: TGTGCCAGCAGCTTACCAACGGGTCTCGGGAACATTCAGTACTTC. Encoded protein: CASSLPTGLGNIQYF.

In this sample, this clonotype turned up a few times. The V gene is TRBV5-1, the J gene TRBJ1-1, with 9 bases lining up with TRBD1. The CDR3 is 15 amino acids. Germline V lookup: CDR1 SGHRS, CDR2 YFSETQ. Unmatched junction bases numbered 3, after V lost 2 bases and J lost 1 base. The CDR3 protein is CASSLEQGANTEAFF. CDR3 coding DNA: TGCGCCAGCAGCTTAGAACAGGGGGCGAACACTGAAGCTTTCTTT.

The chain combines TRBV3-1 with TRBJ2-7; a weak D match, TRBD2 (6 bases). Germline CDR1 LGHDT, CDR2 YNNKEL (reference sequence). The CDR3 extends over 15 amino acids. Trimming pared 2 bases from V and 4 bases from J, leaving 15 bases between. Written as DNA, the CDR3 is TGTGCCAGCAGCCAATCTAGCGTAGGAGTTTACGAGCAGTACTTC. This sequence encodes CASSQSSVGVYEQYF.

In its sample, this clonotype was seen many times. The DNA for the CDR3 is TGTGCCAGCAGCTTAGGACTAGGTTCCTCCTACGAGCAGTACTTC. Translation: CASSLGLGSSYEQYF. The chain has TRBV7-6 and TRBJ2-7; possibly TRBD2 for D (6 bases). This CDR3 has 15 amino acids. The V and J ends lost 1 base and 0 bases respectively, with 10 bases between them. Germline CDR1 is SGHVS and CDR2 is FNYEAQ.

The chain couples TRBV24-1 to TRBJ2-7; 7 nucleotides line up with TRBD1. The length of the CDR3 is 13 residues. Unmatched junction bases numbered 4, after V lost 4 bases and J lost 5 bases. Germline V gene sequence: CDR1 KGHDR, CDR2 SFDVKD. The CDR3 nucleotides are TGTGCCACCAGTGAACCCACAGGGGACGAGCAGTACTTC. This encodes CATSEPTGDEQYF.

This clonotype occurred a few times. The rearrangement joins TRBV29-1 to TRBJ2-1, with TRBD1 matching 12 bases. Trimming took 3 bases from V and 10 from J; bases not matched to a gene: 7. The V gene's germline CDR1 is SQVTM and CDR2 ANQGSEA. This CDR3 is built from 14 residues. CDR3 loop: CSVDPGQGAREQFF. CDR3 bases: TGCAGCGTTGACCCGGGACAGGGGGCGCGGGAGCAGTTCTTC.

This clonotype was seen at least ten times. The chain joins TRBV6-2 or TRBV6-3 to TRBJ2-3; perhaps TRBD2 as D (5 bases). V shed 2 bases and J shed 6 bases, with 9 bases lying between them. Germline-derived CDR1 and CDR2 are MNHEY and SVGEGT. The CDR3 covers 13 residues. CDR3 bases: TGTGCCAGCAGTTACGGAGGCGAGGATACGCAGTATTTT. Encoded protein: CASSYGGEDTQYF.

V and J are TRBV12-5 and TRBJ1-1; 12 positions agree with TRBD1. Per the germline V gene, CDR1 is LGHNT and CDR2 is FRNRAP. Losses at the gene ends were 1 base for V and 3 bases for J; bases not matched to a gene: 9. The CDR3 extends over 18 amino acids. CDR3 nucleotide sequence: TGTGCTAGTGGTTTGGCCTCGGGACAGGGGGCGGGGTACACTGAAGCTTTCTTT. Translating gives CASGLASGQGAGYTEAFF.

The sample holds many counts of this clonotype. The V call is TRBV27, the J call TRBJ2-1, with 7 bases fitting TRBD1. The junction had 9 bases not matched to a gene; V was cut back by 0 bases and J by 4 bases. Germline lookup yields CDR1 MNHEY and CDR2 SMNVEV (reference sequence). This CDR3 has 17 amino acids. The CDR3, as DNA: TGTGCCAGCAGTTTATCGTCCGGGACAGAGCTATACAATGAGCAGTTCTTC. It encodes CASSLSSGTELYNEQFF.

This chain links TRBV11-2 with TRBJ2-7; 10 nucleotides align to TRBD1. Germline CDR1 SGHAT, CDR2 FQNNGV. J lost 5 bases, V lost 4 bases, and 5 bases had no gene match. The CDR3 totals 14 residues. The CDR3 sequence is CASSSDRGQDEQYV. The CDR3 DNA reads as TGTGCCAGCAGCTCCGACAGGGGGCAGGACGAGCAGTACGTC.

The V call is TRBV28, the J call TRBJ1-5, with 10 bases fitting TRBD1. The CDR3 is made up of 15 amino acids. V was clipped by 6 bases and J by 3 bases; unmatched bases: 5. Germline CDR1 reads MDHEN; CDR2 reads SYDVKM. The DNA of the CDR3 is TGTGCCAGCAGAGAGACAGGGGGCGTCAATCAGCCCCAGCATTTT. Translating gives CASRETGGVNQPQHF.

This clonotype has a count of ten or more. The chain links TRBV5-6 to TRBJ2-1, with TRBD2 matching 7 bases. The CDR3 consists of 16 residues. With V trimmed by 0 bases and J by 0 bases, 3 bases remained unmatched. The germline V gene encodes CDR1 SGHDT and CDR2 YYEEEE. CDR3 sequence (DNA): TGTGCCAGCAGCTTGGGAGCGGGGAGCTCCTACAATGAGCAGTTCTTC. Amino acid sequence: CASSLGAGSSYNEQFF. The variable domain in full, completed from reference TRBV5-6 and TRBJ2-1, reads DAGVTQSPTHLIKTRGQQVTLRCSPKSGHDTVSWYQQALGQGPQFIFQYYEEEERQRGNFPDRFSGHQFPNYSSELNVNALLLGDSALYLCASSLGAGSSYNEQFFGPGTRLTVL.

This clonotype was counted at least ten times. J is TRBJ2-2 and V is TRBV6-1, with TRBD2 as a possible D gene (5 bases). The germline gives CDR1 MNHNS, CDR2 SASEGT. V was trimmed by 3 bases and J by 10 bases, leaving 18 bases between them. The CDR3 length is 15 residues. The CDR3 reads CASSEEHFTGEELFF. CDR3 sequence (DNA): TGTGCCAGCAGTGAGGAACACTTCACCGGGGAGGAGCTGTTTTTT.

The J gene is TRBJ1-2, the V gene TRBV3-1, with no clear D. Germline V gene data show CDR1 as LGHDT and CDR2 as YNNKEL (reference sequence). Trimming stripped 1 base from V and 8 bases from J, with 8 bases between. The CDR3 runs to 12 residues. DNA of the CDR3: TGTGCCAGCAGCCAAGGTCCAGTCGGCTACACCTTC. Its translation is CASSQGPVGYTF.

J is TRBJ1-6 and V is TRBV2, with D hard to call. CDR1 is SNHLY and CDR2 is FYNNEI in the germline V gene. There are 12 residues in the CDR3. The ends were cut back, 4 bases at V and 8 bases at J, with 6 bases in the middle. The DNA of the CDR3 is TGTGCCAGCAGTGGAGGGCATTCACCCCTCCACTTT. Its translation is CASSGGHSPLHF.

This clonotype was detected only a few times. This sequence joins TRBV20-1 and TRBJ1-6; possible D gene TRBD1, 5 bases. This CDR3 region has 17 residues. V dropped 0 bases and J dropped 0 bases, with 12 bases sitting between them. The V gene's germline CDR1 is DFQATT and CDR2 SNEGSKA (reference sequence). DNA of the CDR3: TGCAGTGCTAGAGATAGGGGAATGAGCTCCTATAATTCACCCCTCCACTTT. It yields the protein CSARDRGMSSYNSPLHF.

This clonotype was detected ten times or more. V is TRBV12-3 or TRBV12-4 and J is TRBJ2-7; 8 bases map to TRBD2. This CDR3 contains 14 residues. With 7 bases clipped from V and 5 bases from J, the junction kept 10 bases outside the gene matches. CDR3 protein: CASKPPGGRNEQYF. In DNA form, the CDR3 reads TGTGCCAGCAAACCCCCCGGCGGGAGGAACGAGCAGTACTTC.

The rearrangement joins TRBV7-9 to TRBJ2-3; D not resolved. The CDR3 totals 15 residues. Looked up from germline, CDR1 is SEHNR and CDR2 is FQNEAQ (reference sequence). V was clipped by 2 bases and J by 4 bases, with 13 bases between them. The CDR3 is CASSLIGPTADTQYF. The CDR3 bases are TGTGCCAGCAGCTTAATAGGCCCCACGGCAGATACGCAGTATTTT.

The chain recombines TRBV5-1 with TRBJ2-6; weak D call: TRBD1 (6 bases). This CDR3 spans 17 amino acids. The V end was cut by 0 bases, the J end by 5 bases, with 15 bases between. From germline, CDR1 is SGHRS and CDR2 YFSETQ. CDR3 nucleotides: TGCGCCAGCAGCTTGGGGACAGCCTCTATATGGGCCAACGTCCTGACTTTC. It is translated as CASSLGTASIWANVLTF.

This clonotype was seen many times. CDR3 nucleotides: TGTGCCAGCACCGACCATTGGGAGCAGTTCTTC. This encodes CASTDHWEQFF. The rearrangement joins TRBV28 to TRBJ2-1, with D hard to call. The CDR3 runs 11 residues. Trimming left V 7 bases short and J 10 bases short, with 11 bases between. CDR1 and CDR2 (germline): MDHEN, SYDVKM. The complete variable domain, with remaining parts taken from reference TRBV28 and TRBJ2-1, reads DVKVTQSSRYLVKRTGEKVFLECVQDMDHENMFWYRQDPGLGLRLIYFSYDVKMKEKGDIPEGYSVSREKKERFSLILESASTNQTSMYLCASTDHWEQFFGPGTRLTVL.

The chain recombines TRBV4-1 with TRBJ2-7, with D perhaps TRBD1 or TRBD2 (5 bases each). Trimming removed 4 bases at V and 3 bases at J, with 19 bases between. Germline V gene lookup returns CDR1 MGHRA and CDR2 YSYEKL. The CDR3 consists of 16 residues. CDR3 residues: CASSPNPGTPLYEQYF. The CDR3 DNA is TGCGCCAGCAGCCCGAATCCAGGGACGCCACTCTACGAGCAGTACTTC.

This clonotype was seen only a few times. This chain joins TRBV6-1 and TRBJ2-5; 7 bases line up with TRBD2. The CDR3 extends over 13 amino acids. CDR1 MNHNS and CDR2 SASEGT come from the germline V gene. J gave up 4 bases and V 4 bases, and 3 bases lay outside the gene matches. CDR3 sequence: CASSAGGTETQYF. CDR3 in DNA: TGTGCCAGCAGTGCCGGGGGGACAGAGACCCAGTACTTC.

This CDR3 is CATSREIGKTSYEQYF. The CDR3 DNA reads TGTGCCACCAGCAGAGAAATCGGGAAGACGTCCTACGAGCAGTACTTC. The chain recombines TRBV15 with TRBJ2-7, with D maybe TRBD2 (5 bases). Trimming removed 0 bases from V and 1 base from J, with 13 bases in between. CDR1 is LNHNV, CDR2 YYDKDF, per germline (reference sequence). CDR3 size: 16 residues.